These 12 T cell receptor beta chains were all obtained from the same sample, sequenced in a study of post-analysis software for immune sequencing data. Study-wide results and caveats: There were roughly five TRBV segments more frequent in patients than controls, and TRBV5-6, TRBV5-1 and TRBV20-1 were among them.

cDNA libraries for TCR beta contained unique molecular identifiers. Using its own MiXCR run on the PCR reads, TCRdb lists one record per CDR3 protein. The sample yields hundreds of thousands of distinct CDR3 sequences, approximately 57% seen once. Their cognate antigens are unknown. Sequenced material: blood. The receptors were sampled from a girl under 18 with multiple sclerosis.

V and J are TRBV29-1 and TRBJ2-5, with D perhaps matching TRBD1 or TRBD2 (5 bases each). Germline assignment: CDR1 SQVTM and CDR2 ANQGSEA. The CDR3 covers 12 residues. The CDR3 DNA reads as TGCAGTGGACCGGGGCTGGGAGAGACCCAGTACTTC. This encodes CSGPGLGETQYF. The full variable domain, completed using reference TRBV29-1 and TRBJ2-5, is SAVISQKPSRDICQRGTSLTIQCQVDSQVTMMFWYRQQPGQSLTLIATANQGSEATYESGFVIDKFPISRPNLTFSTLTVSNMSPEDSSIYLCSGPGLGETQYFGPGTRLLVL.

The table lists this clonotype with a few counts. The chain uses TRBV14 and TRBJ1-1; 7 bases fit TRBD1. The CDR3 sequence is 14 residues long. Germline V gene data show CDR1 as SGHDN and CDR2 as FVKESK. V gave up 4 bases and J gave up 1 base; unmatched junction bases: 3. The DNA of the CDR3 is TGTGCCAGCAGCCTCAGGGGGGCGAACACTGAAGCTTTCTTT. Protein product: CASSLRGANTEAFF.

The chain employs TRBV20-1 and TRBJ2-3; no reliable D call. The CDR3 extends over 14 amino acids. Between the trimmed V and J ends, which lost 3 bases and 5 bases, there was a span of 15 bases. CDR1 and CDR2 (germline): DFQATT, SNEGSKA (reference sequence). The CDR3 spells CSASDSDRGDTQYF. In nucleotides, the CDR3 is TGCAGTGCTAGTGATTCGGACCGCGGAGATACGCAGTATTTT.

This clonotype turned up a few times. This rearrangement joins TRBV12-3 or TRBV12-4 to TRBJ1-2, with D perhaps TRBD1 (5 bases). The CDR3 spans 13 residues. With 5 bases removed from V and 4 bases from J, the gap between germline ends came to 11 bases. The CDR3 protein is CASSPSGTYGYTF. CDR3 sequence (DNA): TGTGCCAGCAGTCCCTCAGGGACCTATGGCTACACCTTC.

V usage is TRBV12-3 or TRBV12-4 and J usage is TRBJ2-5; D assignment may be TRBD1 or TRBD2 (5 bases each). The CDR3 consists of 14 residues. Trimming cost V 6 bases and J 4 bases, with 15 bases left between them. The CDR3 loop reads CASRDLGVGETQYF. The CDR3 DNA reads as TGTGCCAGCAGGGACTTAGGGGTAGGAGAGACCCAGTACTTC.

This chain joins TRBV12-3 or TRBV12-4 and TRBJ2-3; D could derive from TRBD1 or TRBD2 (6 bases each). The CDR3 loop spans 14 amino acids. With 8 bases removed from V and 3 bases from J, the gap between germline ends came to 15 bases. This CDR3 reads CASGGPGRTDTQYF. The DNA of the CDR3 is TGTGCCAGCGGGGGGCCCGGCAGGACAGATACGCAGTATTTT.

This chain joins TRBV29-1 and TRBJ1-1; tentative D call: TRBD1 (5 bases). Germline V lookup: CDR1 SQVTM, CDR2 ANQGSEA. V lost 3 bases, J lost 3 bases, and 8 bases lay in between. CDR3 length: 12 residues. The CDR3 loop is CSVDEGYTEAFF. In DNA, the CDR3 is TGCAGCGTTGATGAGGGGTACACTGAAGCTTTCTTT.

This chain connects TRBV7-9 to TRBJ2-4; 8 positions agree with TRBD2. The CDR3 contains 16 residues. Germline values: CDR1 SEHNR, CDR2 FQNEAQ (reference sequence). V was pared by 7 bases and J by 13 bases, with 21 bases of the junction left unmatched. CDR3: CASNLLHSGEVEEQYF. The CDR3, as DNA: TGTGCCAGCAACTTGTTGCATAGCGGGGAGGTGGAGGAGCAGTACTTC.

This clonotype was found many times. An end of the junction differs from the germline gene, which may be a read error. The rearrangement uses TRBV5-1 and TRBJ2-7; D is undetermined. The germline CDR1 and CDR2 sequences are SGHRS and YFSETQ. The CDR3 runs to 14 residues. CDR3 sequence: CASSLLAGSYEQYF. The CDR3 DNA follows: TGTGCCAGCAGCTTACTCGCAGGCTCCTACGAGCAGTACTTC. The entire variable domain, with the rest obtained from reference TRBV5-1 and TRBJ2-7, is as follows: KAGVTQTPRYLIKTRGQQVTLSCSPISGHRSVSWYQQTPGQGLQFLFEYFSETQRNKGNFPGRFSGRQFSNSRSEMNVSTLELGDSALYLCASSLLAGSYEQYFGPGTRLTVT.

This chain joins TRBV3-1 and TRBJ2-4; D unclear. TRBJ2-7 explains the end of the DNA better; the J call may be wrong. Germline loops: CDR1 LGHDT, CDR2 YNNKEL (reference sequence). The CDR3 runs to 14 residues. CDR3 sequence: CASSQGNRDYEQYF. CDR3 nucleotides: TGTGCCAGCAGCCAAGGGAACAGAGACTACGAGCAGTACTTC.

The genes are TRBV6-4 and TRBJ2-7; D gene uncertain. The CDR3 covers 14 residues. Germline loops: CDR1 MRHNA, CDR2 SNTAGT. Trimming cost V 2 bases and J 2 bases, with 10 bases left between them. Here the CDR3 reads CASSDNPSPYEQYF. The CDR3 DNA follows: TGTGCCAGCAGTGACAACCCGTCCCCCTACGAGCAGTACTTC.

This clonotype was seen a handful of times. The CDR3 spells CSVVAGGHNEQFF. The DNA of the CDR3 is TGCAGCGTTGTTGCGGGGGGACACAATGAGCAGTTCTTC. V and J are TRBV29-1 and TRBJ2-1; TRBD2 agrees at 8 bases. CDR1 is SQVTM and CDR2 is ANQGSEA in the germline V gene. The CDR3 consists of 13 residues. After removal of 4 bases from V and 5 bases from J, the junction contained 4 bases not matched to a gene.